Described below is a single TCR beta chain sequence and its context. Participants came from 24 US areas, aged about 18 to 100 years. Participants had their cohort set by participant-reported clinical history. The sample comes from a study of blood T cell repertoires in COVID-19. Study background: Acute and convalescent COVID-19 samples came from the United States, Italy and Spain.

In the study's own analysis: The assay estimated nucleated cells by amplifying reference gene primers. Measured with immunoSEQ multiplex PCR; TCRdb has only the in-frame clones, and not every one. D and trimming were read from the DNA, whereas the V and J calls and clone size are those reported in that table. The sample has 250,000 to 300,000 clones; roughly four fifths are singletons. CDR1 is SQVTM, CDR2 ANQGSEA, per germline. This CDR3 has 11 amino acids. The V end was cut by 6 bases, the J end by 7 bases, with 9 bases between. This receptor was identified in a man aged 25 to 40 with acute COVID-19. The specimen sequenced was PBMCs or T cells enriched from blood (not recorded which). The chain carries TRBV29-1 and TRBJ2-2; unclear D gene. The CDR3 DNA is TGCAGCGTCTACGACAACGGGGAGCTGTTTTTT. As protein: CSVYDNGELFF.